This T cell receptor beta chain appears in the sequencing data of a study of blood T cells in healthy people across ages. Using a J-beta primer mix together with a sample-barcoded 5' primer, a second PCR was run for roughly 6 to 12 cycles. TCRdb re-called the 5' RACE reads with MiXCR, one entry per CDR3 protein. The sample consists of hundreds of thousands of distinct CDR3 sequences, around a quarter of them appearing once. Unmatched junction bases numbered 6, after V lost 5 bases and J lost 5 bases. The germline V gene has CDR1 DFQATT and CDR2 SNEGSKA (reference sequence). This CDR3 has 14 residues. There are a few counts of this clonotype. The same data also contributed to another study, on T cells of mothers and their children. That source adds: Extraction yielded RNA that went, in full, into cDNA synthesis at around 1.6 ug per 15 ul. From each mother came over 8 million TCR beta CDR3 reads, and from each child came 2.5 million to 3.5 million.

The receptor was derived from a boy aged 5-17 years in good health. The sample was blood. This chain connects TRBV20-1 to TRBJ2-1, with 10 bases fitting TRBD2. The CDR3 DNA sequence: TGCAGTGCTTCCGGGACTAGCGATGACAATGAGCAGTTCTTC. Amino acid sequence: CSASGTSDDNEQFF.